This T cell receptor (beta chain) was recorded in a study of monozygotic twins with inflammatory bowel disease (dated by TCRdb to about 2019). Background for the entire study: The full study comprised around 28 monozygotic twin pairs: nine German pairs (four IBD-concordant, five IBD-discordant) and 19 IBD-discordant Danish pairs. The search for disease-associated traits relied mainly on comparing, within discordant pairs, IBD patients with their genetically identical healthy co-twins. Each individual had, on average, about 151 000 unique TCRalpha sequences and 181 000 unique TCRbeta sequences available for analysis.

Reading from cysteine to phenylalanine, the CDR3 counts 15 amino acids. The DNA is unrecorded. CDR1 and CDR2 (KGHSY, FQNENV) derive from the germline V gene. As regards this clonotype: There is no known antigen for this receptor.

From each donor, an approximately 2.4 ml peripheral blood sample was collected into PAXgene tubes and kept at -80 degrees C. Total RNA was isolated from whole blood with the PAXgene blood miRNA kit on an automated QIAcube, without T cell sorting. Peripheral blood from monozygotic twin pairs who were concordant or discordant for inflammatory bowel disease underwent deep TCRalpha and TCRbeta repertoire profiling using unique molecular barcoding. For every twin pair, smoking habits were documented, and each individual was categorised as a current, former or never smoker. What the study reported, not specific to this receptor: Compared with healthy twins, IBD patients had fewer clonotypes in common with other individuals, a difference most pronounced in patients showing signs of disease activity. Background noise and inter-individual variability may have been introduced into the repertoires by the differing immunosuppressive treatments among patients. IBD patients had lower TCRbeta repertoire diversity, measured by the inverse Simpson index, than their healthy co-twins. Repertoire similarity did not differ between concordant and discordant twins, which could be due to limited statistical power. The analysis was unable to tell different T cell subtypes apart. The results gave no support for a single strong signal or clonotype linked to IBD.

Library preparation was by 5' RACE. Preparation of each TCR library used around 3.5 ug of total RNA. For each sample, cDNA was synthesized in eight separate reactions using SMARTScribe reverse transcriptase. During cDNA synthesis, template switching introduced unique molecular identifiers that contained a 6-nucleotide sample barcode. Amplification of TCRalpha and TCRbeta cDNA involved two nested PCRs of around 16 and 10 cycles, and each PCR was followed by bead purification. Before amplification, the cDNA was treated with uracil DNA-glycosylase and purified using the QIAquick PCR purification kit. The second PCR added Illumina TruSeq-compatible adapters along with sample-specific barcodes. Library quality and concentration were assessed using TapeStation and Qubit, and approximately 5 ng of each library was pooled. Pooled libraries were sequenced on an Illumina HiSeq2500 single-index Rapid Run with 2 x 100 bp reads and custom sequencing primers. In the authors' own workflow: UMI-based consensus assembly with MiGEC version 1.2.6 was used to correct PCR and sequencing errors. MiXCR version 2.1.1 was used for V(D)J alignment, clonotype assembly and CDR3 extraction. Gene usage, clonotype sharing and MAIT/NKT TCR abundance were normalised by analysing the top 1000, 10 000 and 20 000 clonotypes per sample. Diversity was computed as the inverse Simpson index with the vegan R package after downsampling to 27 000 UMIs. Statistical testing used paired Mann-Whitney U tests on the discordant twin pairs and applied Benjamini-Hochberg correction for multiple testing. After reprocessing by TCRdb, each CDR3 protein sequence is one entry, and no DNA is given. TCRdb's processing, not the study's, gives the V and J calls here. In this sample's table one finds about 380,000 distinct CDR3 sequences. 2% to 3% of the sample rests with the top ten.

The V and J segments used are TRBV16 and TRBJ1-2. The sequencing input was blood. This TCR derives from a human donor with ulcerative colitis or Crohn's disease, or a healthy co-twin of an affected twin (not recorded which). The CDR3 protein is CASSQGTPEVYGYTF.